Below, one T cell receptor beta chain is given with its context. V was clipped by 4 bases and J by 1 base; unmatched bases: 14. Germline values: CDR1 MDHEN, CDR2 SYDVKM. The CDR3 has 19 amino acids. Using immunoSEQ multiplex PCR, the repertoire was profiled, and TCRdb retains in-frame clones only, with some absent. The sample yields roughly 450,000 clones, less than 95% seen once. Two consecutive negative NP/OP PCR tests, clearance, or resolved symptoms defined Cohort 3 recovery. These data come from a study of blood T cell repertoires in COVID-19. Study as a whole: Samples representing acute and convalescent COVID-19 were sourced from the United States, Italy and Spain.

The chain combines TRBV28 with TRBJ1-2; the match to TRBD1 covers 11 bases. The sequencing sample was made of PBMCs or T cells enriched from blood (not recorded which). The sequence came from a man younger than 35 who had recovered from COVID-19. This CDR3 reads CASSSPGPGTGGLNYGYTF. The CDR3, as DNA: TGTGCCAGCAGTTCCCCGGGACCAGGGACAGGGGGTCTTAACTATGGCTACACCTTC.